Presented here are 21 T cell receptor beta chains from one specimen sequenced in a study of cytotoxic CD8 clonotypes in ibrutinib-treated CLL. The repertoire was sequenced with immunoSEQ multiplex PCR; TCRdb's copy has only in-frame clones and lacks some. The repertoire holds some 140,000 clones, with under 90% as singletons. The sample in question was PBMCs, obtained after 24 months of ibrutinib treatment. The receptors shown here come from a human donor with chronic lymphocytic leukemia.

V usage is TRBV19 and J usage is TRBJ2-7; no firm D call. This CDR3 is 14 amino acids long. Germline assignment: CDR1 LNHDA and CDR2 SQIVND (reference sequence). The V end lost 6 bases, the J end lost 3 bases, and 15 bases lay between the germline ends. The CDR3 bases are TGTGCCAGTAGCAGACGTTCCGGAAACTACGAGCAGTACTTC. Translating it yields CASSRRSGNYEQYF. The full variable domain, rest sourced from reference TRBV19 and TRBJ2-7, is DGGITQSPKYLFRKEGQNVTLSCEQNLNHDAMYWYRQDPGQGLRLIYYSQIVNDFQKGDIAEGYSVSREKKESFPLTVTSAQKNPTAFYLCASSRRSGNYEQYFGPGTRLTVT.

This chain connects TRBV18 to TRBJ2-5, with 7 bases fitting TRBD1. The CDR3 has 15 amino acids. Germline V lookup: CDR1 KGHSH, CDR2 LQKENI. V shed 2 bases, J shed 3 bases, and the junction held 6 bases outside the gene matches. DNA for the CDR3: TGTGCCAGCTCACCATACAGGGGTGGCGAAGAGACCCAGTACTTC. Translated, it gives CASSPYRGGEETQYF.

This rearrangement joins TRBV30 to TRBJ1-2; the D is unclear. V lost 0 bases and J 6 bases, leaving 11 bases between the germline ends. There are 13 residues in the CDR3. CDR1 is GTSNPN and CDR2 is SVGIG in the germline V gene (reference sequence). The CDR3 sequence is CAWSVVSPNGYTF. The CDR3 nucleotides read TGTGCCTGGAGTGTTGTATCTCCCAATGGCTACACCTTC.

This clone has just a few counts. This chain joins TRBV19 and TRBJ1-5; no clear D gene. Trimming removed 4 bases at V and 7 bases at J, with 17 bases between. Germline lookup yields CDR1 LNHDA and CDR2 SQIVND (reference sequence). The CDR3 extends over 15 amino acids. CDR3 sequence: CASSNGGPLGQPQHF. Here the CDR3 DNA reads TGTGCCAGTAGTAATGGTGGACCCCTGGGCCAGCCCCAGCATTTT.

This clone was recorded a few times. The chain combines TRBV5-1 with TRBJ1-4; tentatively, D is TRBD1 (5 bases). Trimming took off 5 bases at V and 3 bases at J, with 14 bases between the two ends. Germline assignment: CDR1 SGHRS and CDR2 YFSETQ. The CDR3 spans 15 residues. The CDR3: CASRLGRAANEKLFF. CDR3 DNA sequence: TGCGCCAGCAGGCTGGGCAGGGCGGCTAATGAAAAACTGTTTTTT.

The chain carries TRBV5-4 and TRBJ2-5; 9 nucleotides align to TRBD1. The trim removed 4 bases at V and 4 bases at J, leaving 8 bases unmatched. The CDR3 runs to 15 residues. Germline CDR1 SGHNT, CDR2 YYREEE (reference sequence). The CDR3 is CASSPTGTGLETQYF. DNA for the CDR3: TGTGCCAGCAGCCCCACAGGGACAGGGTTAGAGACCCAGTACTTC.

The chain uses TRBV5-6 and TRBJ1-1, with D perhaps matching TRBD1 (5 bases). The germline V gene has CDR1 SGHDT and CDR2 YYEEEE. This CDR3 has 14 residues. V was pared by 4 bases and J by 3 bases, with 13 bases between. The CDR3 DNA follows: TGTGCCAGCAGCCCTGGGCCGGGGGACACTGAAGCTTTCTTT. Translating it yields CASSPGPGDTEAFF.

The chain uses TRBV6-5 and TRBJ2-7; D is possibly TRBD1 (5 bases). V lost 5 bases and J lost 3, with 14 bases in between. The germline V gene encodes CDR1 MNHEY and CDR2 SVGAGI. The CDR3 contains 14 residues. CDR3 loop: CASSEDGRDYEQYF. CDR3 nucleotides: TGTGCCAGCAGTGAAGATGGCAGGGACTACGAGCAGTACTTC.

The chain couples TRBV5-6 to TRBJ2-3; 14 positions agree with TRBD2. V trimming: 4 bases; J trimming: 6 bases; junction bases outside the gene matches: 10. Germline lookup yields CDR1 SGHDT and CDR2 YYEEEE. The CDR3 runs 17 residues. CDR3 nucleotides: TGTGCCAGCAGCACGGGACTAGCGGGGGTGGGAGGTGATACGCAGTATTTT. Amino acids: CASSTGLAGVGGDTQYF.

Here the CDR3 DNA reads TGTGCCAGCAGCTTAGCCCACAGGAACTATGGCTACACCTTC. Its translation: CASSLAHRNYGYTF. The chain is built from TRBV7-8 and TRBJ1-2; D might be TRBD1 (5 bases). The CDR3 runs to 14 residues. Trimming left V 0 bases short and J 2 bases short, with 7 bases between. Per germline, CDR1 SGHVS and CDR2 FQNEAQ.

This clone came up once. The chain joins TRBV14 to TRBJ2-4; no reliable D call. Trimming stripped 4 bases from V and 5 bases from J, with 12 bases between. CDR1 is SGHDN and CDR2 is FVKESK in the germline V gene. The CDR3 consists of 14 residues. CDR3: CASSRSLTQNIQYF. The CDR3 nucleotides are TGTGCCAGCAGCCGTAGCCTTACCCAAAACATTCAGTACTTC. The whole variable domain, filled in from reference TRBV14 and TRBJ2-4, reads EAGVTQFPSHSVIEKGQTVTLRCDPISGHDNLYWYRRVMGKEIKFLLHFVKESKQDESGMPNNRFLAERTGGTYSTLKVQPAELEDSGVYFCASSRSLTQNIQYFGAGTRLSVL.

This chain links TRBV11-2 with TRBJ2-1; 11 bases align to TRBD2. CDR1 is SGHAT, CDR2 FQNNGV, per germline. The V segment lost 6 bases and the J segment 3 bases; nucleotides outside the gene matches: 4. This CDR3 is built from 15 residues. CDR3 sequence (DNA): TGTGCCAGCAGAAGTAGCGGGGGGGTCTACAATGAGCAGTTCTTC. This codes for CASRSSGGVYNEQFF.

In its sample, this clone was seen a few times. The V gene is TRBV6-1, the J gene TRBJ1-2; D call uncertain. The V end lost 6 bases, the J end lost 4 bases, and 12 bases lay between the germline ends. CDR3 length equals 13 residues. The germline V gene has CDR1 MNHNS and CDR2 SASEGT. The CDR3 reads CASSRYGAYGYTF. CDR3 sequence (DNA): TGTGCCAGCAGCCGATACGGAGCCTATGGCTACACCTTC.

The chain recombines TRBV27 with TRBJ2-3, with TRBD2 as a possible D gene (5 bases). Trimming took off 5 bases at V and 2 bases at J, with 14 bases between the two ends. There are 15 residues in the CDR3. Germline CDR1 reads MNHEY; CDR2 reads SMNVEV (reference sequence). CDR3 sequence reads: CASSTYIGITDTQYF. Written as DNA, the CDR3 is TGTGCCAGCAGTACTTACATCGGGATCACAGATACGCAGTATTTT.

The chain is built from TRBV18 and TRBJ2-7; TRBD1 agrees at 10 bases. The CDR3 runs 17 residues. V lost 3 bases to trimming and J lost 2 bases; unmatched junction nucleotides: 10. Germline V gives CDR1 KGHSH, CDR2 LQKENI. Here the CDR3 DNA reads TGTGCCAGCTCACCCAAAGTTCCGGGACAGGGGACCTACGAGCAGTACTTC. Translated: CASSPKVPGQGTYEQYF.

The gene calls are TRBV5-6 and TRBJ2-2; D remains ambiguous. V lost 0 bases to trimming and J lost 0 bases, with 9 bases between them. The CDR3 is made up of 16 amino acids. In germline, CDR1 is SGHDT, CDR2 YYEEEE. CDR3 sequence reads: CASSLESRSNTGELFF. CDR3 nucleotides: TGTGCCAGCAGCTTGGAGTCACGGTCGAACACCGGGGAGCTGTTTTTT.

The chain carries TRBV19 and TRBJ2-7, with 7 bases matching TRBD1. Germline assignment: CDR1 LNHDA and CDR2 SQIVND (reference sequence). With 6 bases clipped from V and 5 bases from J, the junction kept 10 bases outside the gene matches. The CDR3 length is 14 residues. CDR3 DNA: TGTGCCAGTAGGCCGACAGGGTCTTACGACGAGCAGTACTTC. Its translation is CASRPTGSYDEQYF.

The chain is built from TRBV9 and TRBJ1-2; 9 nucleotides agree with TRBD1. From germline, CDR1 is SGDLS and CDR2 YYNGEE. The V and J ends lost 0 bases and 0 bases, in that order; junction bases with no gene match: 3. The CDR3 covers 16 residues. CDR3 protein: CASSVEGTGPNYGYTF. The CDR3 region has the DNA TGTGCCAGCAGCGTAGAAGGGACAGGGCCTAACTATGGCTACACCTTC.

This chain joins TRBV5-4 and TRBJ2-3; the D is unclear. The germline V and J ends were trimmed by 1 base and 5 bases, with 5 bases remaining between them. The germline V gene has CDR1 SGHNT and CDR2 YYREEE (reference sequence). The CDR3 is 12 residues long. CDR3 sequence (DNA): TGTGCCAGCAGCTTGAGAGGAGATACGCAGTATTTT. It codes for CASSLRGDTQYF.

This clone was seen a handful of times. The chain has TRBV25-1 and TRBJ1-4; D is unresolved. The CDR3 loop spans 10 amino acids. CDR1 is MGHDK, CDR2 SYGVNS, per germline. Trimming took off 3 bases at V and 7 bases at J, with 0 bases between the two ends. The CDR3 region has the DNA TGTGCCAGCAGTGATGAAAAACTGTTTTTT. This sequence encodes CASSDEKLFF.

The CDR3 is CASKSQVRGRWNQPQHF. The CDR3 DNA sequence: TGTGCCAGTAAGAGCCAGGTCAGGGGGCGTTGGAATCAGCCCCAGCATTTT. The chain links TRBV19 to TRBJ1-5, with 8 bases identical to TRBD1. This CDR3 has 17 amino acids. The germline gives CDR1 LNHDA, CDR2 SQIVND (reference sequence). J lost 4 bases, V lost 7 bases, and 15 bases had no gene match.